This TCR beta chain was sequenced for a study of cytomegalovirus exposure and HLA in healthy donors. Findings of the study overall: Using the classifier, cytomegalovirus status was reportedly diagnosed with high specificity and sensitivity. Earlier analysis yielded a pattern in which most TCR beta V segments were productive about 87% or about 30% of the time. Immune exposure was documented only through CMV serostatus. Among TCR beta chains of equal frequency, HLA-associated ones were more clonally expanded in a later analysis.

Turning to this clone: As yet, its antigen is unknown.

CDR1 MRHNA and CDR2 SNTAGT come from the germline V gene. The CDR3 extends over 17 amino acids. Unmatched junction bases numbered 8, after V lost 6 bases and J lost 0 bases. 60 Vbeta and 13 Jbeta primers were used in PCR. This table comes from immunoSEQ multiplex PCR, and its TCRdb copy is limited to in-frame clones, with some not included. The sample consists of about 120,000 clones, nearly 80% of them appearing once. V gene TRBV6-4 combines with J gene TRBJ2-2; 9 bases are a match to TRBD2. The source of this sequence is a woman aged 25 to 39 in good health and CMV-seronegative. Sequenced: PBMCs. CDR3 region: CASSATSGGTNTGELFF. As DNA, the CDR3 is TGTGCCAGCAGCGCGACTAGCGGAGGAACGAACACCGGGGAGCTGTTTTTT.